A single sample gave rise to the 19 T cell receptor beta chains below, sequenced in a study of OX40 agonist ivuxolimab in advanced cancers. Library preparation used the immunoSEQ multiplex PCR assay. TCRdb carries this immuneACCESS record with in-frame sequences only. Its versions omit some clonotypes, under half of them owing to an unresolved V gene in the studies checked, with the rest unexplained. Present in this sample are some 80,000 clones, about 82% of which were seen just once. The ten largest make up 6.5% to 7.5% of the sample. Sequences were derived from CD4+ or CD8+ T cells sorted from blood, sampled in a trial of the OX40 agonist ivuxolimab. The receptors shown here come from an adult with an advanced solid tumor such as melanoma, head and neck, liver or kidney cancer.

The rearrangement links TRBV7-2 to TRBJ2-5, with 16 bases that match TRBD2. The CDR3 spans 19 residues. V lost 0 bases to trimming and J lost 7 bases; unmatched junction nucleotides: 11. Germline V gene data show CDR1 as SGHTA and CDR2 as FQGNSA. The CDR3 DNA reads as TGTGCCAGCAGCTTAGCGTCCGCCCCAGGGACTAGCGGGAGGGGGACCCAGTACTTC. Translating it yields CASSLASAPGTSGRGTQYF.

The chain has TRBV7-2 and TRBJ1-3, with D tentatively TRBD1 (6 bases). The CDR3 runs 15 residues. The V end was cut by 5 bases, the J end by 2 bases, with 13 bases between. Per germline, CDR1 SGHTA and CDR2 FQGNSA. CDR3 DNA: TGTGCCAGCAGCAGACAGGCCGACCCTGGAAACACCATATATTTT. It yields the protein CASSRQADPGNTIYF.

This clone was seen more than once but under ten times. V and J are TRBV2 and TRBJ1-5; D is possibly TRBD1 (5 bases). V lost 5 bases and J 6 bases, leaving 17 bases between the germline ends. The CDR3 runs to 15 residues. Germline CDR1 reads SNHLY; CDR2 reads FYNNEI. CDR3 in amino acids: CASSHQARGAQPQHF. The CDR3 nucleotides are TGTGCCAGCAGTCATCAGGCGAGGGGAGCTCAGCCCCAGCATTTT.

The J gene is TRBJ2-7, the V gene TRBV27, with a weak D call TRBD1 (5 bases). V gave up 4 bases and J gave up 0 bases, with 13 bases separating them. CDR1 is MNHEY and CDR2 is SMNVEV in the germline V gene (reference sequence). The CDR3 extends over 15 amino acids. The DNA of the CDR3 is TGTGCCAGCAGTTCGGGCAGGGCAATCTCCTACGAGCAGTACTTC. Amino acid sequence: CASSSGRAISYEQYF.

This chain joins TRBV16 and TRBJ1-1; 8 bases agree with TRBD1. CDR1 KGHSY and CDR2 FQNENV come from the germline V gene. With 4 bases clipped from V and 1 base from J, the junction kept 2 bases outside the gene matches. The CDR3 is 14 amino acids. CDR3 amino acids: CASSLRGRNTEAFF. CDR3 DNA: TGTGCCAGCAGCCTCAGGGGGCGGAACACTGAAGCTTTCTTT.

The chain carries TRBV5-6 and TRBJ2-7; 11 bases fit TRBD2. Germline trimming cut 4 bases from V and 1 base from J; bases unmatched to any gene: 4. Germline loops: CDR1 SGHDT, CDR2 YYEEEE. The CDR3 covers 15 residues. In nucleotides, the CDR3 is TGTGCCAGCAGCCTAGGGACTAGCGGTTCCTACGAGCAGTACTTC. This sequence encodes CASSLGTSGSYEQYF.

J is TRBJ2-1 and V is TRBV18; D may be TRBD2 (6 bases). Looked up from germline, CDR1 is KGHSH and CDR2 is LQKENI. The CDR3 has 15 amino acids. V gave up 1 base and J gave up 4 bases, with 11 bases separating them. The CDR3 nucleotides read TGTGCCAGCTCACCACGGGAGGCCCAGTACAATGAGCAGTTCTTC. Translated, it gives CASSPREAQYNEQFF. Complete variable domain (other parts from reference TRBV18 and TRBJ2-1): NAGVMQNPRHLVRRRGQEARLRCSPMKGHSHVYWYRQLPEEGLKFMVYLQKENIIDESGMPKERFSAEFPKEGPSILRIQQVVRGDSAAYFCASSPREAQYNEQFFGPGTRLTVL.

CDR3 residues: CASSIQGARYYGYTF. The CDR3 coding sequence is TGTGCCAGTAGTATCCAGGGGGCGCGATACTATGGCTACACCTTC. This chain links TRBV19 with TRBJ1-2, with 8 bases fitting TRBD1. This CDR3 region has 15 residues. From germline, CDR1 is LNHDA and CDR2 SQIVND (reference sequence). J gave up 3 bases and V 3 bases, and 6 bases lay outside the gene matches. The full variable domain, its missing parts supplied by reference TRBV19 and TRBJ1-2, is DGGITQSPKYLFRKEGQNVTLSCEQNLNHDAMYWYRQDPGQGLRLIYYSQIVNDFQKGDIAEGYSVSREKKESFPLTVTSAQKNPTAFYLCASSIQGARYYGYTFGSGTRLTVV.

Written as DNA, the CDR3 is TGTGCCAGCAGTTTAGGGACTAGGACCTTCGGGGAGCAGTACTTC. It yields the protein CASSLGTRTFGEQYF. The V call is TRBV27, the J call TRBJ2-7; 8 bases map to TRBD2. CDR1 is MNHEY, CDR2 SMNVEV, per germline (reference sequence). The ends lost 2 bases at V and 7 bases at J; junction bases unmatched: 10. CDR3 size: 15 residues.

The chain employs TRBV5-6 and TRBJ2-5; D is ambiguous. The CDR3 runs to 14 residues. Deletions cut 4 bases from V and 3 bases from J, with 13 bases between. Germline V gene sequence: CDR1 SGHDT, CDR2 YYEEEE. CDR3 region: CASSRRALEETQYF. Written as DNA, the CDR3 is TGTGCCAGCAGCCGAAGAGCGTTGGAAGAGACCCAGTACTTC.

The chain links TRBV7-9 to TRBJ2-1; D is possibly TRBD1 or TRBD2 (5 bases each). V shed 1 base and J shed 6 bases, with 7 bases lying between them. CDR3 length equals 13 residues. Germline V gene lookup returns CDR1 SEHNR and CDR2 FQNEAQ (reference sequence). The CDR3, as DNA: TGTGCCAGCAGCTTAGGTGGGGGCAATGAGCAGTTCTTC. This translates into CASSLGGGNEQFF.

The rearrangement uses TRBV11-1 and TRBJ1-1; D might be TRBD1 (5 bases). The V and J ends lost 5 bases and 5 bases respectively, with 18 bases between them. In germline, CDR1 is SGHAT, CDR2 FQDESV (reference sequence). This CDR3 has 15 amino acids. The CDR3, as DNA: TGTGCCAGCAGCCTTCGGGGGGGAGCTGGGACTGAAGCTTTCTTT. Residues: CASSLRGGAGTEAFF.

The V gene is TRBV7-9, the J gene TRBJ2-7, with D perhaps TRBD1 (6 bases). Trimming left V 4 bases short and J 5 bases short, with 18 bases between. From germline, CDR1 is SEHNR and CDR2 FQNEAQ (reference sequence). The CDR3 runs 15 residues. CDR3 protein: CASSYVGAPEDEQYF. CDR3 coding DNA: TGTGCCAGCAGCTATGTGGGGGCCCCAGAAGACGAGCAGTACTTC.

The chain couples TRBV19 to TRBJ2-7; TRBD1 agrees at 8 bases. Trimming at V came to 6 bases and at J to 3 bases, leaving 7 bases not matched to a gene. Germline V gene lookup returns CDR1 LNHDA and CDR2 SQIVND (reference sequence). The length of the CDR3 is 14 residues. CDR3 nucleotide sequence: TGTGCCAGTAGAGCACAGGGGGAGATCTACGAGCAGTACTTC. Protein: CASRAQGEIYEQYF. Full variable domain (rest looked up from reference TRBV19 and TRBJ2-7): DGGITQSPKYLFRKEGQNVTLSCEQNLNHDAMYWYRQDPGQGLRLIYYSQIVNDFQKGDIAEGYSVSREKKESFPLTVTSAQKNPTAFYLCASRAQGEIYEQYFGPGTRLTVT.

The V gene is TRBV19, the J gene TRBJ2-1; D possibly matches TRBD1 or TRBD2 (7 bases each). CDR3 length: 15 amino acids. The V end was cut by 4 bases, the J end by 1 base, with 11 bases between. Per germline, CDR1 LNHDA and CDR2 SQIVND (reference sequence). The CDR3 DNA reads TGTGCCAGTAGTAGCCAGGGGGGGTCCTACAATGAGCAGTTCTTC. Translated, it gives CASSSQGGSYNEQFF.

The V and J genes are TRBV14 and TRBJ2-1, with D perhaps TRBD1 or TRBD2 (6 bases each). The germline CDR1 and CDR2 sequences are SGHDN and FVKESK. V gave up 4 bases and J gave up 4 bases, with 17 bases separating them. There are 16 residues in the CDR3. The CDR3 region is CASSRGGGRLYNEQFF. Written as DNA, the CDR3 is TGTGCCAGCAGCCGAGGGGGAGGACGATTGTACAATGAGCAGTTCTTC.

J is TRBJ2-2 and V is TRBV18; D perhaps matches TRBD1 (5 bases). The V end was cut by 3 bases, the J end by 4 bases, with 9 bases between. CDR3 size: 14 residues. Germline-derived CDR1 and CDR2 are KGHSH and LQKENI. This CDR3 is CASSPVGATGELFF. Written as DNA, the CDR3 is TGTGCCAGCTCACCGGTAGGGGCCACCGGGGAGCTGTTTTTT.

The genes are TRBV25-1 and TRBJ2-2; no reliable D call. Germline V gene lookup returns CDR1 MGHDK and CDR2 SYGVNS. Trimming removed 7 bases at V and 0 bases at J, with 9 bases between. CDR3 length: 14 residues. Written as DNA, the CDR3 is TGTGCCAGCATAGCAAACACGAACACCGGGGAGCTGTTTTTT. This codes for CASIANTNTGELFF.

The chain links TRBV27 to TRBJ1-5; 7 positions match TRBD1. Germline V gene sequence: CDR1 MNHEY, CDR2 SMNVEV (reference sequence). The CDR3 has 13 residues. The V gene end was trimmed by 3 bases and the J gene end by 5 bases; junction bases not matched to a gene: 1. CDR3 region: CASSLTGYQPQHF. DNA of the CDR3: TGTGCCAGCAGTTTGACAGGGTATCAGCCCCAGCATTTT.